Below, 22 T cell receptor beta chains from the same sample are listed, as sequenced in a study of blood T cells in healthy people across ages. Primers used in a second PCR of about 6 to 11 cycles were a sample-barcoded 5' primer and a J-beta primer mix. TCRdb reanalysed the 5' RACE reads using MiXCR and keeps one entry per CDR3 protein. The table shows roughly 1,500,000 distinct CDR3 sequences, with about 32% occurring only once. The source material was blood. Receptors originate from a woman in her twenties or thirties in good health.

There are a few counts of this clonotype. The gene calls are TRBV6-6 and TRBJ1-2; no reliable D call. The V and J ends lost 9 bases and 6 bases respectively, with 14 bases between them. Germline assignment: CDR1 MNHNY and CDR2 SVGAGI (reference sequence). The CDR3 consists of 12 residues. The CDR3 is CASWTAGNGYTF. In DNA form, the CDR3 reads TGTGCCAGTTGGACCGCGGGGAATGGCTACACCTTC.

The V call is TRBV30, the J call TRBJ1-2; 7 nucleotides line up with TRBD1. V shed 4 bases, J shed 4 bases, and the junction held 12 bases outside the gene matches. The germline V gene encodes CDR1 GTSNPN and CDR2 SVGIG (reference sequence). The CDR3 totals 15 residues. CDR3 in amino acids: CAWIKNTGESYGYTF. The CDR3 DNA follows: TGTGCCTGGATCAAAAACACAGGGGAATCCTATGGCTACACCTTC.

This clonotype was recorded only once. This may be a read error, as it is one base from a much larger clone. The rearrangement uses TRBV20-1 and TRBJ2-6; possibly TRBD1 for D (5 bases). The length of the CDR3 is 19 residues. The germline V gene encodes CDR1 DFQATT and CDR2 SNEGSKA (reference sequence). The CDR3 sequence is CSARPSGAEPLSGANVRTF. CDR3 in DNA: TGCAGTGCTAGACCCAGTGGGGCAGAACCACTCTCTGGGGCCAACGTCCGGACTTTC.

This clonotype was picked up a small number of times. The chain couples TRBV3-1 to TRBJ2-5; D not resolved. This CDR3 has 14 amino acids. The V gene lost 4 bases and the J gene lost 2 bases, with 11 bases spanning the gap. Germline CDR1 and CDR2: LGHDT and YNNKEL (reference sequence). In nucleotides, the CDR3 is TGTGCCAGCAGCCCCACCCAAGTTCAAGAGACCCAGTACTTC. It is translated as CASSPTQVQETQYF.

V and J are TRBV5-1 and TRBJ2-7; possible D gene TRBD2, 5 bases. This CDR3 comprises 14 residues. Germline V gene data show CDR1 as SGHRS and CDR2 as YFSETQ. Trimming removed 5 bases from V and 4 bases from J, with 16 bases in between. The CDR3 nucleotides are TGCGCCAGCAGGTCCCCGGGAACCCCGTACGAGCAGTACTTC. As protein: CASRSPGTPYEQYF.

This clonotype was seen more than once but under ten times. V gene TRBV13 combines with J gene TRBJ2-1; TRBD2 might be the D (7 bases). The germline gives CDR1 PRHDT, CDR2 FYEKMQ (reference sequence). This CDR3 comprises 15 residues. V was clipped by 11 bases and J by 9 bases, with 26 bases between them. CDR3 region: CAGCYGGPGFGEQFF. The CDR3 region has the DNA TGTGCCGGCTGCTACGGGGGGCCCGGTTTCGGTGAGCAGTTCTTC.

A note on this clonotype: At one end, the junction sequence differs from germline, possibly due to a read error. The CDR3 loop is CASSLHQPGTDTQYF. The CDR3 nucleotides read TGTGCCAGCAGTTTACATCAGCCCGGCACGGATACGCAGTATTTT. The V and J genes are TRBV28 and TRBJ2-3; no reliable D call. This CDR3 comprises 15 residues. Germline loops: CDR1 MDHEN, CDR2 SYDVKM.

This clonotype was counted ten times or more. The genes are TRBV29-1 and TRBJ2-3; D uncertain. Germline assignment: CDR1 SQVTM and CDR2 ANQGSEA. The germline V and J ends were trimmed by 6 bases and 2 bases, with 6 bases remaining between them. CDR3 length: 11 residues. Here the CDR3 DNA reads TGCAGCGTGATATTCACAGATACGCAGTATTTT. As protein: CSVIFTDTQYF.

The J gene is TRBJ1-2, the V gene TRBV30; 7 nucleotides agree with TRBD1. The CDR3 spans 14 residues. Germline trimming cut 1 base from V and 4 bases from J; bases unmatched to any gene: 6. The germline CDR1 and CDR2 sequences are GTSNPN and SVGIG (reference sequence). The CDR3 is CAWSANWDSYGYTF. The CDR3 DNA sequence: TGTGCCTGGAGTGCCAACTGGGACAGCTATGGCTACACCTTC. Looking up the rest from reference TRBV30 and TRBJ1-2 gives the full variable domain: SQTIHQWPATLVQPVGSPLSLECTVEGTSNPNLYWYRQAAGRGLQLLFYSVGIGQISSEVPQNLSASRPQDRQFILSSKKLLLSDSGFYLCAWSANWDSYGYTFGSGTRLTVV.

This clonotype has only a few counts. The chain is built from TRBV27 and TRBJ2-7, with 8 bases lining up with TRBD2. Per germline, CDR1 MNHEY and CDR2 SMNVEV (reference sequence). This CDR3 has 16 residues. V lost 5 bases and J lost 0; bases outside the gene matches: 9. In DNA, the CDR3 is TGTGCCAGCAGTCCCTCTCCGCGGGAGGACTCCTACGAGCAGTACTTC. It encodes CASSPSPREDSYEQYF.

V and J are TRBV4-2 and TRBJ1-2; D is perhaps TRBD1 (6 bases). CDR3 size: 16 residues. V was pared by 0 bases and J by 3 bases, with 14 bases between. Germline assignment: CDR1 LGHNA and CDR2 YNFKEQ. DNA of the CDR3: TGTGCCAGCAGCCAAGAAGGGGGGGGCGCAGACTATGGCTACACCTTC. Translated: CASSQEGGGADYGYTF.

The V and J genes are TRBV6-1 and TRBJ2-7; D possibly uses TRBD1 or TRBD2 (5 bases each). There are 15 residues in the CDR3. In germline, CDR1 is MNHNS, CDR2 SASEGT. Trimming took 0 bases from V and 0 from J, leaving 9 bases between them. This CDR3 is CASSEARGDSYEQYF. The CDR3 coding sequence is TGTGCCAGCAGTGAAGCGAGAGGGGACTCCTACGAGCAGTACTTC.

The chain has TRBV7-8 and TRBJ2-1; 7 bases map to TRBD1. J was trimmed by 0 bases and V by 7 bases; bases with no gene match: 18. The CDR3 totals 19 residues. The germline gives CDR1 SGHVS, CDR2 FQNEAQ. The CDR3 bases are TGTGCCAGCACCCTATCCGTCGACAGGGCCGAGAGCTCCTACAATGAGCAGTTCTTC. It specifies CASTLSVDRAESSYNEQFF.

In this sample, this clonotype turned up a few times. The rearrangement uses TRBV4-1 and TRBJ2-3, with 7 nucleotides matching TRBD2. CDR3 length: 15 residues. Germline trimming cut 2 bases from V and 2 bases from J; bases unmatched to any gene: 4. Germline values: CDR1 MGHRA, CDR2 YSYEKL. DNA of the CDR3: TGCGCCAGCAGCCAAACTAGCGAGGACACAGATACGCAGTATTTT. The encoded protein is CASSQTSEDTDTQYF.

In DNA, the CDR3 is TGTGCCAGCACCCGCTTGGACAGGGGCACTGAAGCTTTCTTT. Protein: CASTRLDRGTEAFF. The genes are TRBV28 and TRBJ1-1; 9 bases are shared with TRBD1. The germline V gene encodes CDR1 MDHEN and CDR2 SYDVKM. J gave up 4 bases and V 7 bases, and 7 bases lay outside the gene matches. CDR3 length: 14 residues.

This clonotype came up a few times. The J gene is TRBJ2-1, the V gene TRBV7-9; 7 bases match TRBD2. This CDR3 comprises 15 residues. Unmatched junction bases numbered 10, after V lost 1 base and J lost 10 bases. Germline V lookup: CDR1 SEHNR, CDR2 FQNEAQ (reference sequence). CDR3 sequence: CASSLGTSAMGEQFF. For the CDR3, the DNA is TGTGCCAGCAGCTTAGGAACTAGCGCAATGGGGGAGCAGTTCTTC.

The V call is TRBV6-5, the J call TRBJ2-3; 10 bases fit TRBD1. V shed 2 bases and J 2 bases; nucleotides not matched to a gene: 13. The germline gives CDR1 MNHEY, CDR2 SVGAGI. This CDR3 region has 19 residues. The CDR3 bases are TGTGCCAGCAGTTACCGATACCCCTCCGGGACAGGGGACACAGATACGCAGTATTTT. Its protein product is CASSYRYPSGTGDTDTQYF.

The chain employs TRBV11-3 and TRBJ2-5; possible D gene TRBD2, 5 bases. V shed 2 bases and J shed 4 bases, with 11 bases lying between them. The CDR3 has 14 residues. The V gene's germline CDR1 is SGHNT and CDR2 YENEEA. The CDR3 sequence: CASSLSAGSETQYF. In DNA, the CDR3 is TGTGCCAGCAGCTTATCGGCGGGCTCAGAGACCCAGTACTTC.

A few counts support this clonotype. The CDR3 coding sequence is TGTGCCAGCAGCCCTAGACTAGCGGGAAGTTTCTACAATGAGCAGTTCTTC. Protein sequence: CASSPRLAGSFYNEQFF. V gene TRBV7-8 combines with J gene TRBJ2-1; 11 bases line up with TRBD2. The CDR3 is 17 residues long. The junction had 9 bases not matched to a gene; V was cut back by 5 bases and J by 3 bases. Germline V gene sequence: CDR1 SGHVS, CDR2 FQNEAQ.

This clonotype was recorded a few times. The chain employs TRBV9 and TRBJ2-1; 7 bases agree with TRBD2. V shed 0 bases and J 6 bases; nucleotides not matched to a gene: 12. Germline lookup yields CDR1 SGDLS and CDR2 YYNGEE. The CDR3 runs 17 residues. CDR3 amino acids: CASSVVASGQRSNEQFF. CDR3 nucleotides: TGTGCCAGCAGCGTAGTTGCTAGCGGTCAGCGGAGCAATGAGCAGTTCTTC. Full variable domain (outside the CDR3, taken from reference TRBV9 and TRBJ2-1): DSGVTQTPKHLITATGQRVTLRCSPRSGDLSVYWYQQSLDQGLQFLIQYYNGEERAKGNILERFSAQQFPDLHSELNLSSLELGDSALYFCASSVVASGQRSNEQFFGPGTRLTVL.

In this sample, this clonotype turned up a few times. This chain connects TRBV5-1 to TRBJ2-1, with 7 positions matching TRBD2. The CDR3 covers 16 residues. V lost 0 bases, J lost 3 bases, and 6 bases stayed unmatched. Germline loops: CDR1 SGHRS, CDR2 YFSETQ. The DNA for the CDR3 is TGCGCCAGCAGCTTGGATCCAGCGGGGAACTACAATGAGCAGTTCTTC. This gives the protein CASSLDPAGNYNEQFF.

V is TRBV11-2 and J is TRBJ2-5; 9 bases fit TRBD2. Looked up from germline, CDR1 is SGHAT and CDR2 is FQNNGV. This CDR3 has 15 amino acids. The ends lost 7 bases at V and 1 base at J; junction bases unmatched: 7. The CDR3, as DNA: TGTGCCAGCACCGCCCTAGCGGGATCCCAAGAGACCCAGTACTTC. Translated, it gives CASTALAGSQETQYF.